This T cell receptor (beta chain) was recovered during a study of cytomegalovirus exposure and HLA in healthy donors. In the case of this clone: What it binds is not known.

Study-level points and caveats: A further, later analysis showed that HLA-associated TCR beta chains (compared with equally common others) were more clonally expanded. One variant, a missense change in DCLRE1C, was linked in a later analysis to TCR beta V- and J-gene trimming.

V lost 3 bases and J lost 0, with 8 bases in between. Germline lookup yields CDR1 MDHEN and CDR2 SYDVKM. The CDR3 runs 14 residues. Primers for the PCR totalled 60 Vbeta and 13 Jbeta. The assay was immunoSEQ multiplex PCR, and TCRdb's table has in-frame clones only and misses some. The table records 60,000 to 90,000 clones, around 70% of them present only once. Sequencing was performed on PBMCs. This receptor was taken from a man between 40 and 49 years old in good health and CMV-seropositive. This chain links TRBV28 with TRBJ1-2, with a possible D match to TRBD1 (5 bases). CDR3 DNA sequence: TGTGCCAGCAGTTTGTCGGGGGCTAACTATGGCTACACCTTC. Its protein is CASSLSGANYGYTF.